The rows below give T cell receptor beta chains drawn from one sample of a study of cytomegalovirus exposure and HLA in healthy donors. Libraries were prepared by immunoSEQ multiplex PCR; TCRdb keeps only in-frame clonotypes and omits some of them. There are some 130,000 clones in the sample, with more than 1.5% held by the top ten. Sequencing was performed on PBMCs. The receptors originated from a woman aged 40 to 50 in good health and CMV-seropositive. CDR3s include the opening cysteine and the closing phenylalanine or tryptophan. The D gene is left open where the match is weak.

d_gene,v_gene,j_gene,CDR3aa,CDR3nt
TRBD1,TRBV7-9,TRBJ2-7,CASSSPGQGHEQYF,TGTGCCAGCAGCTCGCCGGGACAGGGTCACGAGCAGTACTTC
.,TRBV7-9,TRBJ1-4,CASSFQTIQGAGEKLFF,TGTGCCAGCAGCTTCCAGACAATACAGGGAGCGGGGGAAAAACTGTTTTTT
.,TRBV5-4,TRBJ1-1,CASSSAIEAFF,TGTGCCAGCAGCTCTGCGATTGAAGCTTTCTTT
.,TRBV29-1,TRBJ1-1,CSVESGRDTEAFF,TGCAGCGTTGAATCTGGGAGGGACACTGAAGCTTTCTTT
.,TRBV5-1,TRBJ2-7,CASSIRQGLYEQYF,TGCGCCAGCAGCATCCGACAGGGACTCTACGAGCAGTACTTC
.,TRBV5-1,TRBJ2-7,CASSLVLEVHEQYF,TGCGCCAGCAGCTTGGTTCTAGAAGTACACGAGCAGTACTTC
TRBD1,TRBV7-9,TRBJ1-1,CASSGRTGEAFEAFF,TGTGCCAGCAGCGGCAGGACAGGGGAGGCGTTTGAAGCTTTCTTT
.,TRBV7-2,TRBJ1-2,CASSQQPGDGYTF,TGTGCCAGCAGCCAGCAACCAGGGGATGGCTACACCTTC
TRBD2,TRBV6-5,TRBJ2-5,CASTHGGLAREQYF,TGTGCCAGCACCCACGGGGGACTAGCGAGGGAGCAGTACTTC
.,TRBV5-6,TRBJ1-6,CASRFTGSYNSPLHF,TGTGCCAGCCGATTTACTGGCTCCTATAATTCACCCCTCCACTTT
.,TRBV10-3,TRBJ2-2,CAISEDTNTGELFF,TGTGCCATCAGTGAGGACACCAACACCGGGGAGCTGTTTTTT
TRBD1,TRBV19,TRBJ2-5,CASSILQGQETQYF,TGTGCCAGTAGTATCCTACAGGGGCAAGAGACCCAGTACTTC
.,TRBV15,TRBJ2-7,CATSRDFGTPSSYEQYF,TGTGCCACCAGCAGAGACTTTGGGACACCCAGCTCCTACGAGCAGTACTTC
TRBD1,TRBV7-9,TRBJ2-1,CASSTDRGTGGNEQFF,TGTGCCAGCAGCACCGATAGAGGGACAGGGGGCAATGAGCAGTTCTTC
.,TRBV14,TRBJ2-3,CASSQVRTDTQYF,TGTGCCAGCAGCCAAGTTAGAACAGATACGCAGTATTTT
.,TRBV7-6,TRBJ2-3,CASSPVTSTDTQYF,TGTGCCAGCAGCCCTGTGACTAGCACAGATACGCAGTATTTT
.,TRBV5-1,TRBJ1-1,CASSLRGPTEAFF,TGCGCCAGCAGCTTGAGGGGCCCCACTGAAGCTTTCTTT
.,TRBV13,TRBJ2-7,CASSFSSSYEQYF,TGTGCCAGCAGCTTTTCCAGCTCCTACGAGCAGTACTTC
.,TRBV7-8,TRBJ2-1,CASSLDGDYNEQFF,TGTGCCAGCAGCTTAGACGGGGACTACAATGAGCAGTTCTTC
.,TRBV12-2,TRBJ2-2,CASRLCGGIGWASTNTGELFF,TGTGCAAGTCGCTTATGTGGAGGGATCGGGTGGGCCTCCACGAACACCGGGGAGCTGTTTTTT
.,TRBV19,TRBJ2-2,CASSYQGGELFF,TGTGCCAGTAGTTACCAGGGCGGGGAGCTGTTTTTT
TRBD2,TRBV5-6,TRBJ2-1,CASSLLAGSYGQFF,TGTGCCAGCAGCCTACTAGCGGGGTCTTACGGGCAGTTCTTC
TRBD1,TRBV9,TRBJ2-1,CASSPRTGYNEQFF,TGTGCCAGCAGCCCAAGGACAGGATACAATGAGCAGTTCTTC
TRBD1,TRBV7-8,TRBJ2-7,CATAEGTGVYEQYF,TGTGCCACAGCAGAGGGGACAGGGGTTTACGAGCAGTACTTC
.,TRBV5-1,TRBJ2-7,CASSLRPTPTYEQYF,TGCGCCAGCAGCTTGCGTCCGACACCTACCTACGAGCAGTACTTC
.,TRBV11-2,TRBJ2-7,CASSLGKERYF,TGTGCCAGCAGCTTAGGAAAGGAGCGGTACTTC
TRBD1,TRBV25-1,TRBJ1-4,CASSRTGGDEKLFF,TGTGCCAGCAGTCGGACAGGGGGGGATGAAAAACTGTTTTTT
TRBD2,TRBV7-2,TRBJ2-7,CASSLRLAGGLDEQYF,TGTGCCAGCAGCCTCAGACTAGCGGGAGGGTTGGACGAGCAGTACTTC
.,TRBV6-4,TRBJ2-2,CASSESGGGGTGELFF,TGTGCCAGCAGTGAGTCCGGGGGAGGAGGTACCGGGGAGCTGTTTTTT
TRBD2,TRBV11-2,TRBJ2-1,CASSLVRTRANEQFF,TGTGCCAGCAGCTTAGTGAGGACTAGAGCCAATGAGCAGTTCTTC
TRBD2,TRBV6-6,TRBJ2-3,CASGTSGSTDTQYF,TGTGCCAGCGGGACTAGCGGGAGCACAGATACGCAGTATTTT
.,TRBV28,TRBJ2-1,CASSPHQGNEQFF,TGTGCCAGCAGCCCGCATCAGGGTAATGAGCAGTTCTTC
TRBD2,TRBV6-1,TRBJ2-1,CASISSGSAEQFF,TGTGCCAGCATTTCTAGCGGGAGCGCTGAGCAGTTCTTC
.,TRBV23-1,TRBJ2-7,CANPPGHDLKQYF,TGCGCCAACCCCCCGGGACACGATTTAAAGCAGTACTTC
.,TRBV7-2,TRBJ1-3,CASSSTVSGNTIYF,TGTGCCAGCAGCTCGACAGTCTCTGGAAACACCATATATTTT
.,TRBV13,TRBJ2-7,CASSLSGSGGHEQYF,TGTGCCAGCAGCTTAAGCGGATCCGGGGGTCACGAGCAGTACTTC
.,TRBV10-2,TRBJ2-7,CASSELSRGREQYF,TGCGCCAGCAGTGAGTTGAGCAGAGGTCGGGAGCAGTACTTC
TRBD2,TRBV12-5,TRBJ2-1,CASGSGLAGGAYNEQFF,TGTGCTAGTGGTTCCGGACTAGCGGGAGGGGCGTACAATGAGCAGTTCTTC
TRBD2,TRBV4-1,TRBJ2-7,CASSQGMVVAGGGEQYF,TGCGCCAGCAGCCAGGGGATGGTAGTAGCGGGAGGTGGCGAGCAGTACTTC
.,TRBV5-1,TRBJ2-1,CASSLDVLGASYNEQFF,TGCGCCAGCAGCTTGGACGTTCTGGGGGCTTCCTACAATGAGCAGTTCTTC
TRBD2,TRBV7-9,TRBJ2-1,CASSSTSGTSNEQFF,TGTGCCAGCAGCTCGACTAGCGGGACAAGCAATGAGCAGTTCTTC
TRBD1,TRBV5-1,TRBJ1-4,CASSRTGGVNEKLFF,TGCGCCAGCAGTCGCACAGGGGGGGTTAATGAAAAACTGTTTTTT
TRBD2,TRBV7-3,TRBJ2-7,CASSLEPGLAYEQYF,TGTGCCAGCAGCTTGGAACCGGGACTAGCTTACGAGCAGTACTTC